The rows below give T cell receptor beta chains drawn from one sample of a study of CD8 T cells in Susac syndrome. TCRdb used MiXCR to reprocess the immunoSEQ multiplex PCR reads, holding one entry per CDR3 protein. The data show under 200,000 distinct CDR3 sequences, around 90% seen once. The specimen was CD4+ T cells from PBMCs. These receptors came from a human donor with Susac syndrome. The CDR3 runs from the conserved cysteine through the conserved F or W.

cdr3_aa	v_call	j_call
CASTSTGRETQYF	TRBV6-5	TRBJ2-5
CASSAQVGSSSNQPQHF	TRBV2	TRBJ1-5
CASSPTGGSTQPQHF	TRBV2	TRBJ1-5
CASSLPLSLWTGSYEQYF	TRBV28	TRBJ2-7
CASTYQGGSGISPLHF	TRBV6-5	TRBJ1-6
CASSPRVHYGYTF	TRBV14	TRBJ1-2
CASSFPKNTEAFF	TRBV28	TRBJ1-1
CASSPAGHQPQHF	TRBV12-3/TRBV12-4	TRBJ1-5
CASRRQANTGELFF	TRBV12-3/TRBV12-4	TRBJ2-2
CSARDQRGAHQETQYF	TRBV20-1	TRBJ2-5
CASSPGLNTYNEQFF	TRBV9	TRBJ2-1
CASSYKGADSPLHF	TRBV6-5	TRBJ1-6
CASRSRTGLSYEQYF	TRBV19	TRBJ2-7
CASGGTVNSPLHF	TRBV6-5	TRBJ1-6
CASSFGSLDTGELFF	TRBV11-3	TRBJ2-2
CASSVAGQNTEAFF	TRBV9	TRBJ1-1
CSASNSGTMAQPQHF	TRBV20-1	TRBJ1-5
CASSYWGAMTDTQYF	TRBV6-6	TRBJ2-3
CASSPTGGISNQPQHF	TRBV6-1	TRBJ1-5
CASSFTLGLAVSGDTQYF	TRBV7-9	TRBJ2-3
CASTGDRVAYEQYF	TRBV7-8	TRBJ2-7
CASNSARNTEAFF	TRBV5-1	TRBJ1-1
CATGLASLEQFF	TRBV12-3/TRBV12-4	TRBJ2-1
CASSLAAGTNTDTQYF	TRBV5-6	TRBJ2-3
CASSYSETRRTEAFF	TRBV6-6	TRBJ1-1
CASSLTSGKRETQYF	TRBV9	TRBJ2-5
CSANDRTPGMDEQFF	TRBV20-1	TRBJ2-1
CASSLERTTNEKLFF	TRBV5-6	TRBJ1-4
CASSYRYTYEQYF	TRBV6-5	TRBJ2-7
CASSTTYNEQFF	TRBV5-1	TRBJ2-1
CASILPTGPGDTQYF	TRBV7-9	TRBJ2-3
CASSFLQGSEAFF	TRBV12-3/TRBV12-4	TRBJ1-1
CASSRAEDLGLGQYF	TRBV4-1	TRBJ2-7